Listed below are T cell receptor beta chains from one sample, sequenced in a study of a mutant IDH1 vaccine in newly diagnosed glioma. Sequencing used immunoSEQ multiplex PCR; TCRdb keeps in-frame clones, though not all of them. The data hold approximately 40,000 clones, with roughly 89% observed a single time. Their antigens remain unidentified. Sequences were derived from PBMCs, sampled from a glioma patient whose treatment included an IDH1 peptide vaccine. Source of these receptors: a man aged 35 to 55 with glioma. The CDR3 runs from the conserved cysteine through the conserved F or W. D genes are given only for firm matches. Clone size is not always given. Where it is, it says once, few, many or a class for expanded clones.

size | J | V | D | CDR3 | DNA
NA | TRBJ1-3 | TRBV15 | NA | CATSRGGRWGSGNTIYF | TGTGCCACCAGCAGAGGGGGACGATGGGGTTCTGGAAACACCATATATTTT
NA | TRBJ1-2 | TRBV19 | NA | CASTRGTYGYTF | TGTGCCAGTACGCGGGGGACCTATGGCTACACCTTC
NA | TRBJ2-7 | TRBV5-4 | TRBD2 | CASSPRLAGGASEQYF | TGTGCCAGCAGCCCACGTCTGGCGGGAGGTGCAAGCGAGCAGTACTTC
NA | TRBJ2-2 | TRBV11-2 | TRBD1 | CASSLEPRTGATGELFF | TGTGCCAGCAGCTTAGAACCGAGGACAGGGGCAACCGGGGAGCTGTTTTTT
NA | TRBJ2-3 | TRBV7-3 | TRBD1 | CASSLDRQGTQYF | TGTGCCAGCAGCTTGGACCGACAGGGTACGCAGTATTTT
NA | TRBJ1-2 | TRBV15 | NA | CATSRARGGAYGYTF | TGTGCCACCAGCAGGGCGCGGGGAGGGGCCTATGGCTACACCTTC
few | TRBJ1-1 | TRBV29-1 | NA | CSAGEMNTEAFF | TGCAGCGCAGGGGAAATGAACACTGAAGCTTTCTTT
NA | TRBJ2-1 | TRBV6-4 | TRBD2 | CASSPLAGGGYNEQFF | TGTGCCAGCAGTCCCCTCGCGGGAGGGGGTTACAATGAGCAGTTCTTC
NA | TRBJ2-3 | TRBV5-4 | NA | CASSSTVSTDTQYF | TGTGCCAGCAGCTCGACAGTTAGCACAGATACGCAGTATTTT
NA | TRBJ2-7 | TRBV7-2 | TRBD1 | CASKTGPSYEQYF | TGTGCCAGTAAGACAGGGCCGTCCTACGAGCAGTACTTC
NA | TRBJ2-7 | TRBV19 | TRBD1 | CASSIGGTGSEQYF | TGTGCCAGTAGTATAGGGGGGACAGGGAGCGAGCAGTACTTC
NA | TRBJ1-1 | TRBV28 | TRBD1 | CASRTGAADKRTEAFF | TGTGCCAGCAGGACAGGGGCCGCCGACAAAAGGACTGAAGCTTTCTTT
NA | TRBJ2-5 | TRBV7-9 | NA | CASKTENQETQYF | TGTGCCAGCAAAACAGAGAACCAAGAGACCCAGTACTTC
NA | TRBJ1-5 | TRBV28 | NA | CASTADGNQPQHF | TGTGCCAGCACCGCGGACGGCAATCAGCCCCAGCATTTT
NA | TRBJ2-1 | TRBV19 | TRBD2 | CASSSTSSGSDEQFF | TGTGCCAGTAGTTCGACTAGCTCGGGTTCCGACGAGCAGTTCTTC
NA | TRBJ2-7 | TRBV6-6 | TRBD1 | CASRGQGVGYEQYF | TGTGCCAGCAGAGGACAGGGTGTTGGCTACGAGCAGTACTTC
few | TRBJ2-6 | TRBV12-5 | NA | CASGAVRGGANVLTF | TGTGCTAGTGGTGCCGTCAGGGGTGGGGCCAACGTCCTGACTTTC
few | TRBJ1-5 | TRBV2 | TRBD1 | CASSRQGNLFNQPQHF | TGTGCCAGCAGCCGACAGGGTAACTTGTTCAATCAGCCCCAGCATTTT
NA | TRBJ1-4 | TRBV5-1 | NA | CASSDGTAGEGLFF | TGCGCCAGCAGCGATGGGACCGCGGGTGAGGGACTGTTTTTT
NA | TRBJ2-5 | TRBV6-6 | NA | CASRLGETQYF | TGTGCCAGCAGGCTTGGGGAGACCCAGTACTTC